The 25 T cell receptor beta chains below were found in one sample sequenced in a study of CD8 T cells in Susac syndrome. RNA in amounts of roughly 0.5 to 1 ug was reverse transcribed with random hexamers. TCRdb passed the immunoSEQ multiplex PCR reads through MiXCR, listing each CDR3 protein once. The sample records fewer than 150,000 distinct CDR3 sequences, around 90% being singletons. The specimen sequenced was CD8+ T cells from PBMCs. All receptors derive from a human donor with multiple sclerosis.

The chain links TRBV27 to TRBJ2-7; D gene ambiguous. Germline V CDR1 and CDR2: MNHEY, SMNVEV (reference sequence). Trimming pared 4 bases from V and 0 bases from J, leaving 7 bases between. This CDR3 spans 13 amino acids. CDR3 nucleotides: TGTGCCAGCAGTTACGGAGACTCCTACGAGCAGTACTTC. Protein product: CASSYGDSYEQYF.

This chain connects TRBV11-2 to TRBJ1-2, with a possible D match to TRBD1 (5 bases). The CDR3 covers 12 residues. The germline CDR1 and CDR2 sequences are SGHAT and FQNNGV. V lost 8 bases and J lost 7, with 14 bases in between. The CDR3 spells CASGSLGAGYTF. CDR3 nucleotide sequence: TGTGCCAGCGGGTCCCTCGGGGCTGGCTACACCTTC.

This chain uses TRBV7-6 with TRBJ2-2; the D gene is possibly TRBD2 (6 bases). This CDR3 comprises 18 residues. Per germline, CDR1 SGHVS and CDR2 FNYEAQ. V was trimmed by 4 bases and J by 3 bases, leaving 21 bases between them. Here the CDR3 reads CASSSPSEGLPYTGELFF. CDR3 in DNA: TGTGCCAGCAGCTCCCCCTCCGAAGGACTACCTTACACCGGGGAGCTGTTTTTT.

The CDR3 loop reads CASKEGYEQYF. The DNA of the CDR3 is TGTGCCAGCAAGGAGGGATACGAGCAGTACTTC. This chain links TRBV27 with TRBJ2-7; D is possibly TRBD2 (6 bases). Trimming cost V 7 bases and J 4 bases, with 8 bases left between them. This CDR3 has 11 residues. In germline, CDR1 is MNHEY, CDR2 SMNVEV (reference sequence).

This clonotype appeared once. This sequence joins TRBV4-1 and TRBJ1-4, with no clear D. V shed 7 bases and J shed 1 base, with 13 bases lying between them. The V gene's germline CDR1 is MGHRA and CDR2 YSYEKL. This CDR3 contains 15 residues. CDR3 nucleotides: TGCGCCAGCACCAACCTGTGGGGAACTAATGAAAAACTGTTTTTT. Amino acid sequence: CASTNLWGTNEKLFF.

V usage is TRBV9 and J usage is TRBJ1-2; possibly TRBD1 for D (5 bases). The CDR3 sequence is 13 residues long. Trimming shortened V by 4 bases and J by 5 bases, and 12 bases separated the two germline ends. Germline lookup yields CDR1 SGDLS and CDR2 YYNGEE. CDR3 DNA sequence: TGTGCCAGCAGCTCAGAGACAGAGTATGGCTACACCTTC. This translates into CASSSETEYGYTF.

The chain joins TRBV7-8 to TRBJ2-3; D might be TRBD2 (5 bases). The CDR3 runs 15 residues. Germline assignment: CDR1 SGHVS and CDR2 FQNEAQ. Trimming took off 3 bases at V and 1 base at J, with 11 bases between the two ends. CDR3 in amino acids: CASSFVVGGTDTQYF. CDR3 coding DNA: TGTGCCAGCAGCTTCGTCGTCGGGGGCACAGATACGCAGTATTTT.

This clonotype came up once. V usage is TRBV12-3 or TRBV12-4 and J usage is TRBJ2-1, with D possibly matching TRBD2 (6 bases). This CDR3 spans 13 amino acids. With 9 bases removed from V and 2 bases from J, the gap between germline ends came to 11 bases. The CDR3 nucleotides read TGTGCCAGTACGGGGGTGACCTACAATGAGCAGTTCTTC. Translated, it gives CASTGVTYNEQFF.

The rearrangement uses TRBV4-1 and TRBJ2-6, with 7 bases aligning to TRBD1. V shed 5 bases, J shed 13 bases, and the junction held 14 bases outside the gene matches. Looked up from germline, CDR1 is MGHRA and CDR2 is YSYEKL. This CDR3 contains 15 residues. The DNA for the CDR3 is TGCGCCAGCAGCTCATCGGTACAGGGGCCCAGAGTCCTGACTTTC. Protein: CASSSSVQGPRVLTF.

The J gene is TRBJ1-2, the V gene TRBV14, with D perhaps TRBD1 (6 bases). This CDR3 has 13 amino acids. V was shortened by 3 bases and J by 6 bases, with 11 bases between the two germline ends. Germline loops: CDR1 SGHDN, CDR2 FVKESK. Here the CDR3 DNA reads TGTGCCAGCAGCCAGGGGGGCATTCATGGCTACACCTTC. It encodes CASSQGGIHGYTF.

The chain joins TRBV27 to TRBJ2-7, with D tentatively TRBD2 (5 bases). Germline V gives CDR1 MNHEY, CDR2 SMNVEV (reference sequence). The CDR3 is made up of 16 amino acids. V was clipped by 5 bases and J by 5 bases, with 22 bases between them. CDR3 sequence: CASSPPAAVRPDEQYF. The DNA for the CDR3 is TGTGCCAGCAGTCCCCCGGCAGCGGTCCGCCCCGACGAGCAGTACTTC.

This clonotype was seen a single time. The chain links TRBV13 to TRBJ2-3; 14 bases fit TRBD2. Germline trimming cut 5 bases from V and 5 bases from J; bases unmatched to any gene: 9. This CDR3 is 17 amino acids long. Germline CDR1 PRHDT, CDR2 FYEKMQ (reference sequence). CDR3 sequence (DNA): TGTGCCAGCAGCGGGACGGGGACTAGCGGGAGTAGAGATACGCAGTATTTT. Translating it yields CASSGTGTSGSRDTQYF. Using reference TRBV13 and TRBJ2-3 for the parts outside the CDR3, the full variable domain is AAGVIQSPRHLIKEKRETATLKCYPIPRHDTVYWYQQGPGQDPQFLISFYEKMQSDKGSIPDRFSAQQFSDYHSELNMSSLELGDSALYFCASSGTGTSGSRDTQYFGPGTRLTVL.

The rearrangement links TRBV3-1 to TRBJ2-7; weak D call: TRBD1 (6 bases). Looked up from germline, CDR1 is LGHDT and CDR2 is YNNKEL (reference sequence). This CDR3 is 16 amino acids long. Between the trimmed V and J ends, which lost 5 bases and 4 bases, there was a span of 21 bases. The CDR3 reads CASSTDPTGIGYEQYF. Here the CDR3 DNA reads TGTGCCAGCAGCACCGACCCGACAGGAATTGGTTACGAGCAGTACTTC.

The chain couples TRBV12-3 or TRBV12-4 to TRBJ1-6, with D possibly matching TRBD1 (5 bases). Trimming took 5 bases from V and 5 from J, leaving 7 bases between them. CDR3 length: 13 amino acids. The CDR3 reads CASSRTHNSPLHF. As DNA, the CDR3 is TGTGCCAGCAGTCGGACACATAATTCACCCCTCCACTTT.

The chain uses TRBV2 and TRBJ2-7; no firm D call. The CDR3 is 14 residues long. The V end lost 5 bases, the J end lost 2 bases, and 13 bases lay between the germline ends. Germline CDR1 SNHLY, CDR2 FYNNEI. CDR3 region: CASSTRAYPYEQYF. As DNA, the CDR3 is TGTGCCAGCAGTACACGCGCGTACCCCTACGAGCAGTACTTC.

The chain carries TRBV3-1 and TRBJ1-1; no firm D call. The CDR3 consists of 14 residues. CDR1 and CDR2 (germline): LGHDT, YNNKEL (reference sequence). Deletions cut 5 bases from V and 1 base from J, with 11 bases between. The CDR3 region is CASSYRAENTEAFF. DNA for the CDR3: TGTGCCAGCAGCTACCGGGCCGAGAACACTGAAGCTTTCTTT.

This clonotype was found once. This CDR3 is CSVAGIYSNQPQHF. CDR3 coding DNA: TGCAGCGTGGCCGGTATATATAGCAATCAGCCCCAGCATTTT. The chain recombines TRBV29-1 with TRBJ1-5; no clear D gene. Germline V lookup: CDR1 SQVTM, CDR2 ANQGSEA. There are 14 residues in the CDR3. Trimming took 6 bases from V and 0 from J, leaving 12 bases between them.

The chain joins TRBV10-2 to TRBJ2-7, with a weak D call TRBD2 (6 bases). The CDR3 contains 12 residues. The germline V gene encodes CDR1 WSHSY and CDR2 SAAADI. Trimming shortened V by 2 bases and J by 5 bases, and 7 bases separated the two germline ends. The CDR3 loop is CASSEGGDEQYF. The CDR3 DNA reads TGCGCCAGCAGTGAGGGCGGGGACGAGCAGTACTTC.

The V gene is TRBV19, the J gene TRBJ1-5; D is ambiguous. Between the trimmed V and J ends, which lost 6 bases and 6 bases, there was a span of 15 bases. Germline V gene data show CDR1 as LNHDA and CDR2 as SQIVND (reference sequence). The CDR3 is 14 amino acids. CDR3 sequence (DNA): TGTGCCAGTAGCCCGAAAATGGCGGGTCAGCCCCAGCATTTT. This translates into CASSPKMAGQPQHF. Full variable domain (remainder filled in from reference TRBV19 and TRBJ1-5): DGGITQSPKYLFRKEGQNVTLSCEQNLNHDAMYWYRQDPGQGLRLIYYSQIVNDFQKGDIAEGYSVSREKKESFPLTVTSAQKNPTAFYLCASSPKMAGQPQHFGDGTRLSIL.

This clonotype has only a few counts. The chain carries TRBV11-2 and TRBJ2-5; D uncertain. This CDR3 is 11 amino acids long. Looked up from germline, CDR1 is SGHAT and CDR2 is FQNNGV. Deletions cut 7 bases from V and 5 bases from J, with 8 bases between. The CDR3 DNA is TGTGCCAGCACCCTGGGGGAGACCCAGTACTTC. Encoded protein: CASTLGETQYF.

The genes are TRBV7-9 and TRBJ2-1; possibly TRBD2 for D (6 bases). V lost 3 bases to trimming and J lost 10 bases, with 22 bases between them. CDR3 length: 16 amino acids. Germline lookup yields CDR1 SEHNR and CDR2 FQNEAQ (reference sequence). CDR3 nucleotides: TGTGCCAGCAGCTTCCACAGACTAGAAGGGCGTGGGGAGCAGTTCTTC. It is translated as CASSFHRLEGRGEQFF. Together with reference TRBV7-9 and TRBJ2-1, the CDR3 gives the full variable domain: DTGVSQNPRHKITKRGQNVTFRCDPISEHNRLYWYRQTLGQGPEFLTYFQNEAQLEKSRLLSDRFSAERPKGSFSTLEIQRTEQGDSAMYLCASSFHRLEGRGEQFFGPGTRLTVL.

The chain couples TRBV6-2 or TRBV6-3 to TRBJ1-5; no clear D. This CDR3 is built from 15 residues. V lost 2 bases, J lost 9 bases, and 17 bases lay in between. Germline loops: CDR1 MNHEY, CDR2 SVGEGT. The CDR3 DNA follows: TGTGCCAGCAGTTACCACTCCAGTGTCCCGATGCCCCAGCATTTT. This codes for CASSYHSSVPMPQHF.

J is TRBJ2-3 and V is TRBV20-1; the D is unclear. The ends were cut back, 5 bases at V and 0 bases at J, with 18 bases in the middle. The CDR3 sequence is 16 residues long. Germline V gene data show CDR1 as DFQATT and CDR2 as SNEGSKA (reference sequence). The CDR3 sequence is CSAVPRALLSTDTQYF. As DNA, the CDR3 is TGCAGTGCTGTACCCCGGGCCCTCCTTAGCACAGATACGCAGTATTTT.

The chain's CDR3 is CASSFKQGAAYEQYF. In DNA form, the CDR3 reads TGTGCCAGCAGTTTTAAACAGGGGGCGGCCTACGAGCAGTACTTC. The J gene is TRBJ2-7, the V gene TRBV27, with TRBD1 matching over 9 bases. With 3 bases clipped from V and 2 bases from J, the junction kept 5 bases outside the gene matches. The CDR3 extends over 15 amino acids. The V gene's germline CDR1 is MNHEY and CDR2 SMNVEV (reference sequence).

The rearrangement uses TRBV15 and TRBJ2-5; 7 nucleotides align to TRBD1. Germline loops: CDR1 LNHNV, CDR2 YYDKDF (reference sequence). The CDR3 has 15 amino acids. Trimming took 2 bases from V and 3 from J; bases not matched to a gene: 6. DNA of the CDR3: TGTGCCACCAGCAGATCGGGACAGATGGAAGAGACCCAGTACTTC. Protein product: CATSRSGQMEETQYF.